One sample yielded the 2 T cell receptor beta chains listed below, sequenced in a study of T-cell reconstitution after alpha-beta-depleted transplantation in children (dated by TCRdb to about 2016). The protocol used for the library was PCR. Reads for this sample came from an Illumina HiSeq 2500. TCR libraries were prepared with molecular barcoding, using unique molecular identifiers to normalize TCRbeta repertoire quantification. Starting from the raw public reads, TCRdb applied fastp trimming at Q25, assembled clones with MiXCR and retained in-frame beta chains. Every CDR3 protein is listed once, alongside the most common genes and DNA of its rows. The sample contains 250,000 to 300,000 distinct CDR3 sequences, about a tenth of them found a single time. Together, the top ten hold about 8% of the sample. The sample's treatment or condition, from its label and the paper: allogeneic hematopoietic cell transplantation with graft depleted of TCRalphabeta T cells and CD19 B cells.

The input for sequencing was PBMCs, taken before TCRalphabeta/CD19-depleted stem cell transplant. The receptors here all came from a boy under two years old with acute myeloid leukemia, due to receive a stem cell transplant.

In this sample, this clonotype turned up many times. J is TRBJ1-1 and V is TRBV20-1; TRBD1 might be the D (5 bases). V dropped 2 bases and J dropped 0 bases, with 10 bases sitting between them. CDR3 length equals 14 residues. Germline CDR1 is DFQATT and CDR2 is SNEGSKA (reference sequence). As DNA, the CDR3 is TGCAGTGCTAGATCCGGGACGTTGAACACTGAAGCTTTCTTT. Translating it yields CSARSGTLNTEAFF.

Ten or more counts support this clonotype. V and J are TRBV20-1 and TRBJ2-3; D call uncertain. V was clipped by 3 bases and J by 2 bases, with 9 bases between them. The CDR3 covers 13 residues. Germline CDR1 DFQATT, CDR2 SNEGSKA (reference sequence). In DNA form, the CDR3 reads TGCAGTGCTAGGGGCGTACCCACAGATACGCAGTATTTT. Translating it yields CSARGVPTDTQYF.